A single sample gave rise to the 7 T cell receptor beta chains below, sequenced in a study of T cell changes during pregnancy in multiple sclerosis. The data were produced by immunoSEQ multiplex PCR, yet TCRdb's version contains in-frame clones alone and is incomplete. Of tens of thousands of clones listed, approximately 90% are singletons. This material consisted of CD4+ T cells from peripheral blood mononuclear cells, taken in the first trimester of pregnancy. The receptors originated from a female donor with multiple sclerosis, enrolled in a pregnancy study.

The CDR3 loop is CASSQSSWTQHF. The DNA for the CDR3 is TGTGCCAGCAGCCAATCTAGCTGGACCCAGCATTTT. The V gene is TRBV16, the J gene TRBJ1-5; D call uncertain. CDR1 and CDR2 from the germline V gene are KGHSY and FQNENV. This CDR3 contains 12 residues. Trimming shortened V by 0 bases and J by 11 bases, and 8 bases separated the two germline ends.

The rearrangement joins TRBV19 to TRBJ1-1, with 10 bases lining up with TRBD1. The CDR3 covers 17 residues. Germline assignment: CDR1 LNHDA and CDR2 SQIVND (reference sequence). J gave up 4 bases and V 3 bases, and 11 bases lay outside the gene matches. CDR3 DNA: TGTGCCAGTAGTATGATGGGACAGGGGTATGTTAGCACTGAAGCTTTCTTT. Encoded protein: CASSMMGQGYVSTEAFF.

The rearrangement uses TRBV6-1 and TRBJ2-7; TRBD1 matches 8 bases. CDR1 is MNHNS, CDR2 SASEGT, per germline. V gave up 9 bases and J gave up 2 bases; unmatched junction bases: 6. The CDR3 length is 13 residues. CDR3 residues: CARSRGPTYEQYF. The DNA for the CDR3 is TGTGCCAGATCCAGGGGGCCCACCTACGAGCAGTACTTC.

The gene calls are TRBV28 and TRBJ2-5; a possible D gene is TRBD2 (5 bases). Deletions cut 1 base from V and 6 bases from J, with 9 bases between. The CDR3 is 13 residues long. The germline V gene encodes CDR1 MDHEN and CDR2 SYDVKM. The CDR3 sequence: CASSLSGIKTQYF. As DNA, the CDR3 is TGTGCCAGCAGTTTATCCGGGATAAAGACCCAGTACTTC.

The chain carries TRBV27 and TRBJ2-3; D is undetermined. Germline values: CDR1 MNHEY, CDR2 SMNVEV (reference sequence). CDR3 length: 12 amino acids. V lost 6 bases, J lost 0 bases, and 4 bases lay in between. DNA for the CDR3: TGTGCCAGCAGCCGTAGCACAGATACGCAGTATTTT. Residues: CASSRSTDTQYF.

This sequence joins TRBV11-2 and TRBJ2-5; 10 bases align to TRBD1. Germline V gene sequence: CDR1 SGHAT, CDR2 FQNNGV. J gave up 4 bases and V 4 bases, and 6 bases lay outside the gene matches. The CDR3 totals 15 residues. The CDR3: CASSSRDRGIETQYF. CDR3 sequence (DNA): TGTGCCAGCAGCTCCCGGGACAGGGGTATAGAGACCCAGTACTTC.

This clone showed up just a few times. J is TRBJ2-7 and V is TRBV19, with D tentatively TRBD1 (6 bases). Germline loops: CDR1 LNHDA, CDR2 SQIVND (reference sequence). This CDR3 has 14 amino acids. Trimming took off 8 bases at V and 2 bases at J, with 16 bases between the two ends. The CDR3 loop reads CASRVDRNAYEQYF. CDR3 in DNA: TGTGCCAGTCGCGTTGACAGGAATGCCTACGAGCAGTACTTC.